A single sample gave rise to the 25 T cell receptor beta chains below, sequenced in a study of blood T cell repertoires in COVID-19 (dated by TCRdb to the early 2020s). Library construction relied on the immunoSEQ multiplex PCR assay. Entries here come from immuneACCESS through TCRdb and include only in-frame sequences with V and J called. Some clones fail to appear in such tables; in the studies checked, an unresolved V gene covers under half of the shortfall, and the cause of the remainder is unknown. Within this sample are 200,000 to 300,000 clones, with 85% to 90% of them counted one time only. Over 5% of the sample comes from the top ten. Sequencing was done on a sample of peripheral blood. The receptor set was obtained from a woman in her fifties or sixties with COVID-19, enrolled during active disease.

This chain connects TRBV19 to TRBJ1-1; 7 nucleotides line up with TRBD1. The CDR3 has 16 residues. Trimming cost V 4 bases and J 1 base; bases outside gene matches: 9. Per germline, CDR1 LNHDA and CDR2 SQIVND (reference sequence). The CDR3 nucleotides read TGTGCCAGTAGTAAAAAACAGGGGCCATCGAACACTGAAGCTTTCTTT. Translated, it gives CASSKKQGPSNTEAFF.

The chain carries TRBV9 and TRBJ2-3, with TRBD1 identical over 8 bases. CDR1 SGDLS and CDR2 YYNGEE come from the germline V gene. CDR3 length equals 15 residues. V trimming: 0 bases; J trimming: 5 bases; junction bases outside the gene matches: 5. CDR3 sequence: CASSVVARGQDTQYF. The DNA for the CDR3 is TGTGCCAGCAGCGTAGTTGCCAGGGGGCAAGATACGCAGTATTTT.

This chain joins TRBV6-5 and TRBJ1-2; D not certain. V was clipped by 1 base and J by 7 bases, with 10 bases between them. The germline V gene has CDR1 MNHEY and CDR2 SVGAGI. The length of the CDR3 is 13 residues. DNA for the CDR3: TGTGCCAGCAGTTACTTAGAGGCTGGTGGCTACACCTTC. It translates to CASSYLEAGGYTF.

The rearrangement joins TRBV19 to TRBJ2-5; TRBD1 agrees at 7 bases. J was trimmed by 2 bases and V by 2 bases; bases with no gene match: 5. This CDR3 has 15 amino acids. In germline, CDR1 is LNHDA, CDR2 SQIVND (reference sequence). The CDR3 reads CASSITGVDQETQYF. Here the CDR3 DNA reads TGTGCCAGTAGTATAACAGGGGTGGATCAAGAGACCCAGTACTTC. The complete variable domain, with remaining parts taken from reference TRBV19 and TRBJ2-5, reads DGGITQSPKYLFRKEGQNVTLSCEQNLNHDAMYWYRQDPGQGLRLIYYSQIVNDFQKGDIAEGYSVSREKKESFPLTVTSAQKNPTAFYLCASSITGVDQETQYFGPGTRLLVL.

The CDR3 here is CASSHQTGADTEAFF. CDR3 nucleotides: TGTGCCAGCAGTCATCAGACAGGGGCGGACACTGAAGCTTTCTTT. The V gene is TRBV6-2 or TRBV6-3, the J gene TRBJ1-1; TRBD1 matches at 8 bases. This CDR3 has 15 residues. V lost 5 bases, J lost 3 bases, and 8 bases stayed unmatched. The germline V gene encodes CDR1 MNHEY and CDR2 SVGEGT.

This rearrangement joins TRBV2 to TRBJ2-7; 9 nucleotides line up with TRBD2. The CDR3 totals 16 residues. Trimming took 6 bases from V and 9 from J; bases not matched to a gene: 18. Germline-derived CDR1 and CDR2 are SNHLY and FYNNEI. CDR3 region: CASSPSSGRGGFAQYF. DNA of the CDR3: TGTGCCAGCAGCCCCTCTAGTGGGCGGGGGGGGTTCGCGCAGTACTTC. Combining the CDR3 with reference TRBV2 and TRBJ2-7 gives the whole variable domain EPEVTQTPSHQVTQMGQEVILRCVPISNHLYFYWYRQILGQKVEFLVSFYNNEISEKSEIFDDQFSVERPDGSNFTLKIRSTKLEDSAMYFCASSPSSGRGGFAQYFGPGTRLTVT.

This clone was seen only a few times. The chain joins TRBV5-1 to TRBJ2-7; TRBD1 matches 9 bases. Germline assignment: CDR1 SGHRS and CDR2 YFSETQ. V was pared by 4 bases and J by 5 bases, with 7 bases of the junction left unmatched. CDR3 length equals 14 residues. The CDR3 DNA follows: TGCGCCAGCAGCCGACAGGGGGATATCGACGAGCAGTACTTC. Translated, it gives CASSRQGDIDEQYF. Complete variable domain (other parts from reference TRBV5-1 and TRBJ2-7): KAGVTQTPRYLIKTRGQQVTLSCSPISGHRSVSWYQQTPGQGLQFLFEYFSETQRNKGNFPGRFSGRQFSNSRSEMNVSTLELGDSALYLCASSRQGDIDEQYFGPGTRLTVT.

The chain employs TRBV7-9 and TRBJ2-1; no reliable D call. This CDR3 region has 14 residues. The germline V and J ends were trimmed by 8 bases and 4 bases, with 15 bases remaining between them. Looked up from germline, CDR1 is SEHNR and CDR2 is FQNEAQ (reference sequence). The CDR3: CASGEVSTYNEQFF. CDR3 nucleotide sequence: TGTGCCAGCGGAGAGGTTTCTACTTACAATGAGCAGTTCTTC.

In its sample, this clone was seen once. CDR3 region: CASSPLGVGTEAFF. Written as DNA, the CDR3 is TGCGCCAGCAGCCCTCTTGGAGTGGGCACTGAAGCTTTCTTT. This rearrangement joins TRBV5-1 to TRBJ1-1; unclear D gene. The CDR3 totals 14 residues. CDR1 is SGHRS, CDR2 YFSETQ, per germline. Trimming removed 4 bases from V and 4 bases from J, with 14 bases in between.

The chain links TRBV28 to TRBJ1-2; 8 positions match TRBD1. J lost 6 bases, V lost 6 bases, and 6 bases had no gene match. CDR3 length: 13 residues. In germline, CDR1 is MDHEN, CDR2 SYDVKM. CDR3 in amino acids: CASRRQGRDGYTF. Here the CDR3 DNA reads TGTGCCAGCAGAAGACAGGGGAGGGATGGCTACACCTTC.

The J gene is TRBJ2-5, the V gene TRBV19, with TRBD2 matching 11 bases. The CDR3 spans 13 residues. Per germline, CDR1 LNHDA and CDR2 SQIVND (reference sequence). V was pared by 8 bases and J by 5 bases, with 4 bases of the junction left unmatched. CDR3 amino acids: CASSLAGVETQYF. CDR3 coding DNA: TGTGCCAGTTCACTAGCGGGAGTCGAGACCCAGTACTTC.

V and J are TRBV6-4 and TRBJ1-6; D ambiguous. The V end lost 5 bases, the J end lost 2 bases, and 10 bases lay between the germline ends. The V gene's germline CDR1 is MRHNA and CDR2 SNTAGT. The CDR3 spans 15 residues. CDR3 nucleotide sequence: TGTGCCAGCAGTCCCCTCGGGGCCTATAATTCACCCCTCCACTTT. Its translation is CASSPLGAYNSPLHF.

This CDR3 is CASSLVRDRGRSPLHF. CDR3 sequence (DNA): TGTGCCAGCAGCTTGGTTCGGGACAGGGGTAGGTCACCCCTCCACTTT. J is TRBJ1-6 and V is TRBV5-5, with TRBD1 identical over 10 bases. The CDR3 runs 16 residues. The trim removed 0 bases at V and 10 bases at J, leaving 7 bases unmatched. Germline CDR1 and CDR2: SGHKS and YYEKEE (reference sequence).

The J gene is TRBJ2-3, the V gene TRBV28; maybe TRBD2 (6 bases). Deletions cut 5 bases from V and 4 bases from J, with 10 bases between. This CDR3 has 13 amino acids. CDR1 and CDR2 from the germline V gene are MDHEN and SYDVKM. DNA of the CDR3: TGTGCCAGCAGTGGCGGGACCCCAGATACGCAGTATTTT. Protein: CASSGGTPDTQYF.

The chain employs TRBV6-4 and TRBJ2-3; maybe TRBD2 (6 bases). The CDR3 covers 16 residues. The V end was cut by 7 bases, the J end by 0 bases, with 17 bases between. Germline V gene sequence: CDR1 MRHNA, CDR2 SNTAGT. The CDR3 is CASKKEGGISTDTQYF. CDR3 nucleotide sequence: TGTGCCAGCAAGAAGGAGGGCGGGATCAGCACAGATACGCAGTATTTT.

This clone has just one count. The DNA for the CDR3 is TGTGCCAGCAGCAGGGATCAGCCCCAGCATTTT. This translates into CASSRDQPQHF. The chain joins TRBV6-1 to TRBJ1-5; a weak D match, TRBD1 (5 bases). Germline V CDR1 and CDR2: MNHNS, SASEGT. Trimming took 6 bases from V and 5 from J, leaving 5 bases between them. This CDR3 spans 11 amino acids.

J is TRBJ2-1 and V is TRBV7-6; 8 bases are shared with TRBD2. The trim removed 8 bases at V and 4 bases at J, leaving 4 bases unmatched. CDR3 length: 13 residues. Germline V gene sequence: CDR1 SGHVS, CDR2 FNYEAQ. The CDR3, as DNA: TGTGCCAGCTCGGCGGGAGGTTACAATGAGCAGTTCTTC. This sequence encodes CASSAGGYNEQFF.

The gene calls are TRBV27 and TRBJ1-6; 9 bases agree with TRBD1. Germline lookup yields CDR1 MNHEY and CDR2 SMNVEV (reference sequence). The CDR3 consists of 18 residues. Trimming took 8 bases from V and 8 from J; bases not matched to a gene: 19. In DNA, the CDR3 is TGTGCCAGCTCCGGAGGGGACAGGGATTTTTTGCCTCATTCACCCCTCCACTTT. Residues: CASSGGDRDFLPHSPLHF.

V is TRBV10-3 and J is TRBJ2-7; D may be TRBD1 (5 bases). V lost 2 bases and J 5 bases, leaving 7 bases between the germline ends. CDR1 is ENHRY and CDR2 is SYGVKD in the germline V gene. CDR3 length: 12 residues. The CDR3 nucleotides read TGTGCCATCAGTGAGCAGGGCGACGAGCAGTACTTC. Amino acid sequence: CAISEQGDEQYF.

V gene TRBV28 combines with J gene TRBJ1-1; D ambiguous. The CDR3 contains 13 residues. CDR1 is MDHEN, CDR2 SYDVKM, per germline. Trimming removed 5 bases from V and 1 base from J, with 8 bases in between. CDR3 bases: TGTGCCAGCAGTAGACACGAGAACACTGAAGCTTTCTTT. Protein product: CASSRHENTEAFF. Full variable domain (remainder filled in from reference TRBV28 and TRBJ1-1): DVKVTQSSRYLVKRTGEKVFLECVQDMDHENMFWYRQDPGLGLRLIYFSYDVKMKEKGDIPEGYSVSREKKERFSLILESASTNQTSMYLCASSRHENTEAFFGQGTRLTVV.

This clone came up once. This chain links TRBV2 with TRBJ1-2; weak D call: TRBD1 (5 bases). The CDR3 consists of 14 residues. CDR1 SNHLY and CDR2 FYNNEI come from the germline V gene. V was trimmed by 1 base and J by 4 bases, leaving 10 bases between them. Written as DNA, the CDR3 is TGTGCCAGCAGTGAAGAGGGCAGGGCCTATGGCTACACCTTC. Its protein is CASSEEGRAYGYTF.

The chain has TRBV28 and TRBJ2-2; D may be TRBD1 (7 bases). The CDR3 has 14 amino acids. Trimming stripped 6 bases from V and 6 bases from J, with 14 bases between. Germline values: CDR1 MDHEN, CDR2 SYDVKM. Here the CDR3 reads CASSPGGYPGELFF. The DNA of the CDR3 is TGTGCCAGCAGCCCAGGGGGGTATCCCGGGGAGCTGTTTTTT. The full variable domain, its missing parts supplied by reference TRBV28 and TRBJ2-2, is DVKVTQSSRYLVKRTGEKVFLECVQDMDHENMFWYRQDPGLGLRLIYFSYDVKMKEKGDIPEGYSVSREKKERFSLILESASTNQTSMYLCASSPGGYPGELFFGEGSRLTVL.

The rearrangement uses TRBV5-4 and TRBJ2-1; the match to TRBD2 covers 9 bases. CDR3 length equals 14 residues. The germline V gene has CDR1 SGHNT and CDR2 YYREEE (reference sequence). V dropped 4 bases and J dropped 5; count of bases not matched to a gene: 4. CDR3 residues: CASSNSGSDNEQFF. The CDR3, as DNA: TGTGCCAGCAGCAATAGCGGGAGTGACAATGAGCAGTTCTTC.

In the case of this clone: At the DNA level, this CDR3 is encoded by other sequences in the same sample as well. The CDR3: CASSLGGRNTEAFF. CDR3 nucleotides: TGCGCCAGCAGCTTGGGGGGCCGGAACACTGAAGCTTTCTTT. This chain uses TRBV5-1 with TRBJ1-1, with a weak D call TRBD1 (5 bases). The germline V gene has CDR1 SGHRS and CDR2 YFSETQ. V gave up 0 bases and J gave up 1 base, with 7 bases separating them. The CDR3 contains 14 residues.

CDR3: CASSPISGGLRATEAFF. The CDR3 DNA is TGTGCCAGCAGTCCAATTTCAGGGGGTCTTAGGGCCACTGAAGCTTTCTTT. The chain combines TRBV6-6 with TRBJ1-1, with 7 bases that match TRBD1. The germline V gene has CDR1 MNHNY and CDR2 SVGAGI (reference sequence). The CDR3 is 17 amino acids. J lost 4 bases, V lost 5 bases, and 16 bases had no gene match.